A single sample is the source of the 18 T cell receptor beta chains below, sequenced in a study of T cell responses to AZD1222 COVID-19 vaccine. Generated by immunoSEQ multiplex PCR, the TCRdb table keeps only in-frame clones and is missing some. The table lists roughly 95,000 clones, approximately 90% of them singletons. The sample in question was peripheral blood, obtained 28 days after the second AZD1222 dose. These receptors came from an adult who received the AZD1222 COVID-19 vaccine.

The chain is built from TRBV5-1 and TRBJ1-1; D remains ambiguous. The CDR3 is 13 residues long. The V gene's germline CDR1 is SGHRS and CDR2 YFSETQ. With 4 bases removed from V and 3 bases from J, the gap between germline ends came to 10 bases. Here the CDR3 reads CASSRSEDTEAFF. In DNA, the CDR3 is TGCGCCAGCAGCCGATCAGAGGACACTGAAGCTTTCTTT.

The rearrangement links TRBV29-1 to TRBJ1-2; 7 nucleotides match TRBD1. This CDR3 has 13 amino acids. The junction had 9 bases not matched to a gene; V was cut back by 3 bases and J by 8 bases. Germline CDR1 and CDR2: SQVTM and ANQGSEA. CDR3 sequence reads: CSVDRDSSWGYTF. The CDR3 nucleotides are TGCAGCGTTGATAGGGACAGCTCTTGGGGCTACACCTTC. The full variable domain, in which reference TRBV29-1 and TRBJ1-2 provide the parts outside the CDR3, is SAVISQKPSRDICQRGTSLTIQCQVDSQVTMMFWYRQQPGQSLTLIATANQGSEATYESGFVIDKFPISRPNLTFSTLTVSNMSPEDSSIYLCSVDRDSSWGYTFGSGTRLTVV.

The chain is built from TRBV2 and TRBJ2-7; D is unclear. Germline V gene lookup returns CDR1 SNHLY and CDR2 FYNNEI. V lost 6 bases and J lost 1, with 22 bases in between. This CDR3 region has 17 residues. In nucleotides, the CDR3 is TGTGCCAGCAGCGGTCGGGCAGACTCCCCCTTGTCCTACGAGCAGTACTTC. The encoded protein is CASSGRADSPLSYEQYF.

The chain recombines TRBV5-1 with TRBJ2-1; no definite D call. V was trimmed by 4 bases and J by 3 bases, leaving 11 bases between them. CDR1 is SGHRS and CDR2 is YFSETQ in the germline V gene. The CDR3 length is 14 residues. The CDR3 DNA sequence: TGCGCCAGCAGCCGGCTGGGCCTCTACAATGAGCAGTTCTTC. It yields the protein CASSRLGLYNEQFF.

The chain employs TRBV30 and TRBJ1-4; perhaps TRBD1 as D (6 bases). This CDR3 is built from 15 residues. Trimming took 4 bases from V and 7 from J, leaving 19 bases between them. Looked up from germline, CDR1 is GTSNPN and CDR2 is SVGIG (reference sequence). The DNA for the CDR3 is TGTGCCTGGAACCGTCCCCAGAGGGGGGGTGAAAAACTGTTTTTT. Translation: CAWNRPQRGGEKLFF. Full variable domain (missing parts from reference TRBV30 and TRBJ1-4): SQTIHQWPATLVQPVGSPLSLECTVEGTSNPNLYWYRQAAGRGLQLLFYSVGIGQISSEVPQNLSASRPQDRQFILSSKKLLLSDSGFYLCAWNRPQRGGEKLFFGSGTQLSVL.

CDR3 loop: CASLGGLNEQFF. DNA of the CDR3: TGTGCCTCCCTTGGGGGACTAAATGAGCAGTTCTTC. The chain is built from TRBV6-6 and TRBJ2-1; TRBD2 matches at 7 bases. V shed 11 bases, J shed 7 bases, and the junction held 8 bases outside the gene matches. This CDR3 is 12 amino acids long. CDR1 and CDR2 (germline): MNHNY, SVGAGI (reference sequence).

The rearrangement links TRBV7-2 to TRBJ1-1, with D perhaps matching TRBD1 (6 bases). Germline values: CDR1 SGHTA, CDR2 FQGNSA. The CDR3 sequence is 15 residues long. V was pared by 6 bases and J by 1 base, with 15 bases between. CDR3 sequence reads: CASRPAGARNTEAFF. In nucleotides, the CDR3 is TGTGCCAGCAGGCCCGCGGGGGCACGGAACACTGAAGCTTTCTTT.

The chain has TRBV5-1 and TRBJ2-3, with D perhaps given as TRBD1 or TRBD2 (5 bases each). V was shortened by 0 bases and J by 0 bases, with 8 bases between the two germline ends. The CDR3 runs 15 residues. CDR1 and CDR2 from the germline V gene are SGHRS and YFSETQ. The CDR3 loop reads CASSLEGSSTDTQYF. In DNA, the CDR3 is TGCGCCAGCAGCTTGGAGGGGAGTAGCACAGATACGCAGTATTTT.

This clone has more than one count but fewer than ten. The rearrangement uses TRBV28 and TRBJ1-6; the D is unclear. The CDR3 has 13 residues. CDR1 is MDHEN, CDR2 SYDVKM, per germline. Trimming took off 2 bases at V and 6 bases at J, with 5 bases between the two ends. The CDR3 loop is CASSLQRNSPLHF. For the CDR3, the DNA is TGTGCCAGCAGTTTACAACGTAATTCACCCCTCCACTTT.

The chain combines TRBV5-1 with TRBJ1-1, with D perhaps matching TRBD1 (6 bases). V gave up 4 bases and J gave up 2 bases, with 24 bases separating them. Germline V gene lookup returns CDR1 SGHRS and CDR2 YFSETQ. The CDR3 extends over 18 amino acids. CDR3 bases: TGCGCCAGCAGCCCGCCCCCAAACAGGGCCCGGGAAAACACTGAAGCTTTCTTT. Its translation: CASSPPPNRARENTEAFF. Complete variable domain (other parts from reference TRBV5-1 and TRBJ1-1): KAGVTQTPRYLIKTRGQQVTLSCSPISGHRSVSWYQQTPGQGLQFLFEYFSETQRNKGNFPGRFSGRQFSNSRSEMNVSTLELGDSALYLCASSPPPNRARENTEAFFGQGTRLTVV.

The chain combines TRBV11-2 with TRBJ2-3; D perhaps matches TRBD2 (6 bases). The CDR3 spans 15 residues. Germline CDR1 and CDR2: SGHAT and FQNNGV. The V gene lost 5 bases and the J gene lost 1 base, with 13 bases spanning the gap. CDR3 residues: CASSARGAGTDTQYF. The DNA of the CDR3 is TGTGCCAGCAGCGCCCGCGGGGCAGGCACAGATACGCAGTATTTT.

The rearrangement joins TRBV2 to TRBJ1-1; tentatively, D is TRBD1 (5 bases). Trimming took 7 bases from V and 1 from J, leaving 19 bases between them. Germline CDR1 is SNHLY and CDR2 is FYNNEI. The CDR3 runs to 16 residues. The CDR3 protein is CASITGGVGPNTEAFF. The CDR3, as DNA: TGTGCCAGCATTACAGGAGGTGTGGGGCCGAACACTGAAGCTTTCTTT.

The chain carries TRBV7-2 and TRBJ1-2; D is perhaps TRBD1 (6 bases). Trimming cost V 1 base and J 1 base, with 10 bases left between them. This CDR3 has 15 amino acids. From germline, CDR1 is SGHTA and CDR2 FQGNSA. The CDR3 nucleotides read TGTGCCAGCAGCTTAGTTCCACAGGGTAACTATGGCTACACCTTC. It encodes CASSLVPQGNYGYTF.

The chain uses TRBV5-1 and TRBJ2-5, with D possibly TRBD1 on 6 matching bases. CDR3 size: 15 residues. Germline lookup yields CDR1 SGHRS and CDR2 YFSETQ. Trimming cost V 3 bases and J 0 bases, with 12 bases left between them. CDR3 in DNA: TGCGCCAGCAGCTGGCAGGACAGAGACCAAGAGACCCAGTACTTC. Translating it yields CASSWQDRDQETQYF.

CDR3 region: CASTLRRTQYF. CDR3 sequence (DNA): TGTGCCAGCACCCTCCGACGGACCCAGTACTTC. The chain is built from TRBV11-2 and TRBJ2-5; D is unclear. The CDR3 loop spans 11 amino acids. V was cut by 7 bases and J by 7 bases, with 10 bases left in between. Germline CDR1 reads SGHAT; CDR2 reads FQNNGV.

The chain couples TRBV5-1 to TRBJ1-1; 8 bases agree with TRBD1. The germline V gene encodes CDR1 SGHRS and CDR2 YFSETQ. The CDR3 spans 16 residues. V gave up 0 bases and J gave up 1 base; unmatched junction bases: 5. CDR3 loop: CASSLARTGTNTEAFF. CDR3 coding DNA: TGCGCCAGCAGCTTGGCGAGGACAGGGACGAACACTGAAGCTTTCTTT. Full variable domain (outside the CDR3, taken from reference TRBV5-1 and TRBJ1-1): KAGVTQTPRYLIKTRGQQVTLSCSPISGHRSVSWYQQTPGQGLQFLFEYFSETQRNKGNFPGRFSGRQFSNSRSEMNVSTLELGDSALYLCASSLARTGTNTEAFFGQGTRLTVV.

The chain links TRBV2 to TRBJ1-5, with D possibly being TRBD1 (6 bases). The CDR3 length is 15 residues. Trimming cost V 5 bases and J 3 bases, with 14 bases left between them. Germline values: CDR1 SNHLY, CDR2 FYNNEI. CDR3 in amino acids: CASSRGGHPNQPQHF. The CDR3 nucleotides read TGTGCCAGCAGTCGGGGGGGCCATCCCAATCAGCCCCAGCATTTT.

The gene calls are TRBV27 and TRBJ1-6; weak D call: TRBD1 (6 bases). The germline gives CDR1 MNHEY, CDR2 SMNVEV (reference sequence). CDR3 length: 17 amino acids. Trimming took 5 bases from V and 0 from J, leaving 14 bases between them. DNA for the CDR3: TGTGCCAGCAGTATCAGACAGGTCAGCTCCTATAATTCACCCCTCCACTTT. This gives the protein CASSIRQVSSYNSPLHF.